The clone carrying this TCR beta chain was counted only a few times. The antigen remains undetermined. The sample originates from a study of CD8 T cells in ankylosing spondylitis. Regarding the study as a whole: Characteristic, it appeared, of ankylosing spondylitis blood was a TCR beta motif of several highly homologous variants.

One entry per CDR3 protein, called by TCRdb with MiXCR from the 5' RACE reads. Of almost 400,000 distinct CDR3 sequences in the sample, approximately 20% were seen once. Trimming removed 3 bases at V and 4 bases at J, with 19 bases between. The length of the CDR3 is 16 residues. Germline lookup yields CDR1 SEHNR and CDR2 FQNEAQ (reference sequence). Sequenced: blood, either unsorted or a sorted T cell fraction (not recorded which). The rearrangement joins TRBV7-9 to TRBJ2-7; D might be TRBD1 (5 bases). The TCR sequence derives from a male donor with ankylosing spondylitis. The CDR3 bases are TGTGCCAGCAGCTTCCAGACAGTAGGGGTTCCTTACGAGCAGTACTTC. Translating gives CASSFQTVGVPYEQYF.